Reported below is one T cell receptor (beta chain). The CDR3 has 14 residues. Germline lookup yields CDR1 SGHKS and CDR2 YYEKEE (reference sequence). The V and J ends lost 1 base and 3 bases, in that order; junction bases with no gene match: 1. Seattle's enrolled individuals joined amid active infection and were then monitored longitudinally. The authors' processing: Reference gene primer amplification gave nucleated cell count estimates. Some clones are missing from TCRdb's copy, which holds only in-frame ones; the method was immunoSEQ multiplex PCR. D and trimming were read from the DNA, whereas the V and J calls and clone size are those reported in that table. The data contain around 150,000 clones, approximately 86% of them singletons. This sample is drawn from a study of blood T cell repertoires in COVID-19. For the study at large: Researchers got acute and convalescent COVID-19 samples from the United States, Italy and Spain. Nucleic acid was either cDNA or gDNA, and it came from T cells, B-cell-depleted T cells, or PBMCs.

The sample was peripheral blood. V is TRBV5-5 and J is TRBJ2-5; 9 nucleotides match TRBD2. The TCR sequence derives from a woman aged 40 to 55 with COVID-19, enrolled during active disease. The CDR3 sequence: CASSLRLAEETQYF. For the CDR3, the DNA is TGTGCCAGCAGCTTGAGACTAGCGGAAGAGACCCAGTACTTC. The full variable domain, completed using reference TRBV5-5 and TRBJ2-5, is DAGVTQSPTHLIKTRGQQVTLRCSPISGHKSVSWYQQVLGQGPQFIFQYYEKEERGRGNFPDRFSARQFPNYSSELNVNALLLGDSALYLCASSLRLAEETQYFGPGTRLLVL.